Each of the 27 T cell receptor beta chains below was sequenced from the same sample in a study of vaccination effects on CD4 cells after COVID-19. Antigen-specific CD4+ T cell clonotypes were called by their expansion after viral peptide-pool culture in ViraFEST. Scientists isolated CD4+ T cells after a roughly nine-day culture period ended. Nucleocapsid antibodies were negative in the vaccine recipients, who had never had SARS-CoV-2 infection. Clones were read by immunoSEQ multiplex PCR, and TCRdb kept only the in-frame ones, dropping some. The table lists 60,000 to 65,000 clones, 60% to 80% of them singletons. No cognate antigen is known for these TCRs. The material sequenced was CD4+ T cells from PBMCs cultured with HCoV-OC43 spike peptides, taken before COVID-19 vaccination. Sample subset: HCoV-OC43 spike overlapping peptide pool stimulation. All receptors come from a human donor who received a COVID-19 vaccine.

The CDR3 region is CASSEKTPWGQDNSPLHF. In DNA form, the CDR3 reads TGTGCCAGCAGTGAAAAGACACCTTGGGGACAGGATAATTCACCCCTCCACTTT. The chain joins TRBV6-1 to TRBJ1-6; 8 positions match TRBD1. Losses at the gene ends were 2 bases for V and 5 bases for J; bases not matched to a gene: 11. This CDR3 region has 18 residues. The germline V gene has CDR1 MNHNS and CDR2 SASEGT.

This clone was picked up one time. The chain employs TRBV24-1 and TRBJ2-5; 10 bases match TRBD2. J was trimmed by 4 bases and V by 6 bases; bases with no gene match: 4. This CDR3 region has 14 residues. Germline V gene data show CDR1 as KGHDR and CDR2 as SFDVKD. CDR3: CATSSGGARETQYF. Written as DNA, the CDR3 is TGTGCCACCAGTAGCGGGGGGGCTCGAGAGACCCAGTACTTC.

The chain has TRBV10-3 and TRBJ1-2; no clear D. V shed 3 bases and J shed 4 bases, with 9 bases lying between them. Germline V gene lookup returns CDR1 ENHRY and CDR2 SYGVKD. There are 13 residues in the CDR3. The CDR3 loop is CAISELSIYGYTF. CDR3 DNA: TGTGCCATCAGTGAATTGTCCATCTATGGCTACACCTTC.

The V call is TRBV4-1, the J call TRBJ2-3, with 9 positions matching TRBD1. Germline CDR1 is MGHRA and CDR2 is YSYEKL. V was clipped by 1 base and J by 0 bases; unmatched bases: 8. CDR3 length equals 18 residues. The CDR3 bases are TGCGCCAGCAGCCAAGTTTTTCTAGGGACAGGGAGCACAGATACGCAGTATTTT. Translating it yields CASSQVFLGTGSTDTQYF.

The V gene is TRBV14, the J gene TRBJ1-1; D is uncertain. V was shortened by 7 bases and J by 0 bases, with 9 bases between the two germline ends. This CDR3 spans 13 amino acids. From germline, CDR1 is SGHDN and CDR2 FVKESK. CDR3 coding DNA: TGTGCCAGCACTGGGTCCATGAACACTGAAGCTTTCTTT. It yields the protein CASTGSMNTEAFF.

This clone has just one count. The chain carries TRBV5-4 and TRBJ2-1; the D gene is possibly TRBD2 (6 bases). Trimming stripped 4 bases from V and 5 bases from J, with 13 bases between. Germline lookup yields CDR1 SGHNT and CDR2 YYREEE (reference sequence). The CDR3 consists of 14 residues. The DNA of the CDR3 is TGTGCCAGCAGCCTCCCCGGGACTGACAATGAGCAGTTCTTC. Encoded protein: CASSLPGTDNEQFF.

V and J are TRBV15 and TRBJ1-2; D remains ambiguous. Germline assignment: CDR1 LNHNV and CDR2 YYDKDF (reference sequence). This CDR3 has 18 residues. V was shortened by 0 bases and J by 2 bases, with 19 bases between the two germline ends. The DNA of the CDR3 is TGTGCCACCAGCAGAGATCTTAGCTCTCCTGGAGGGAACTATGGCTACACCTTC. Translating gives CATSRDLSSPGGNYGYTF.

The CDR3 loop is CASSPAGGRGGYTF. Here the CDR3 DNA reads TGTGCCAGCAGTCCAGCGGGGGGGCGGGGTGGCTACACCTTC. The chain combines TRBV25-1 with TRBJ1-2; TRBD1 is a possible D gene (6 bases). CDR3 length equals 14 residues. Germline V gene data show CDR1 as MGHDK and CDR2 as SYGVNS. V was cut by 5 bases and J by 7 bases, with 17 bases left in between.

This chain links TRBV7-3 with TRBJ2-3, with 8 bases lining up with TRBD2. Germline V lookup: CDR1 SGHTA, CDR2 FQGTGA. The CDR3 loop spans 17 amino acids. The junction had 9 bases not matched to a gene; V was cut back by 2 bases and J by 2 bases. The CDR3 sequence: CASSLGGLGGFTDTQYF. The CDR3 DNA reads TGTGCCAGCAGCTTAGGGGGACTAGGGGGTTTCACAGATACGCAGTATTTT.

V usage is TRBV5-1 and J usage is TRBJ2-2; D not resolved. V was cut by 2 bases and J by 5 bases, with 10 bases left in between. CDR1 is SGHRS and CDR2 is YFSETQ in the germline V gene. This CDR3 region has 14 residues. DNA for the CDR3: TGCGCCAGCAGCTTTGACTCCTCTACCGGGGAGCTGTTTTTT. This codes for CASSFDSSTGELFF. Full variable domain (outside the CDR3, taken from reference TRBV5-1 and TRBJ2-2): KAGVTQTPRYLIKTRGQQVTLSCSPISGHRSVSWYQQTPGQGLQFLFEYFSETQRNKGNFPGRFSGRQFSNSRSEMNVSTLELGDSALYLCASSFDSSTGELFFGEGSRLTVL.

The J gene is TRBJ2-7, the V gene TRBV2; D is undetermined. CDR3 length equals 12 residues. Germline V gene data show CDR1 as SNHLY and CDR2 as FYNNEI. The V gene lost 4 bases and the J gene lost 2 bases, with 6 bases spanning the gap. The CDR3 nucleotides read TGTGCCAGCAGTGCCAGCACCTACGAGCAGTACGTC. Its translation: CASSASTYEQYV.

The chain joins TRBV7-3 to TRBJ1-1; TRBD1 is a possible D gene (5 bases). The CDR3 is 14 residues long. Germline V gives CDR1 SGHTA, CDR2 FQGTGA. Trimming removed 4 bases from V and 5 bases from J, with 14 bases in between. CDR3 sequence (DNA): TGTGCCAGCAGCTCCGGCGGGGGTAGGACTGAAGCTTTCTTT. Its protein is CASSSGGGRTEAFF. Full variable domain (remainder filled in from reference TRBV7-3 and TRBJ1-1): GAGVSQTPSNKVTEKGKYVELRCDPISGHTALYWYRQSLGQGPEFLIYFQGTGAADDSGLPNDRFFAVRPEGSVSTLKIQRTERGDSAVYLCASSSGGGRTEAFFGQGTRLTVV.

The gene calls are TRBV19 and TRBJ2-5, with 12 bases identical to TRBD2. Germline lookup yields CDR1 LNHDA and CDR2 SQIVND (reference sequence). CDR3 length equals 14 residues. V gave up 9 bases and J gave up 2 bases; unmatched junction bases: 4. This chain's CDR3 is CASRGLAGQETQYF. CDR3 sequence (DNA): TGTGCCAGCCGAGGACTAGCGGGGCAAGAGACCCAGTACTTC.

The chain joins TRBV10-3 to TRBJ2-5; TRBD1 matches at 7 bases. The V and J ends lost 4 bases and 0 bases, in that order; junction bases with no gene match: 5. The CDR3 length is 15 residues. Germline loops: CDR1 ENHRY, CDR2 SYGVKD. The chain's CDR3 is CAISVGRGYQETQYF. The CDR3 DNA reads TGTGCCATCAGTGTAGGCAGGGGGTACCAAGAGACCCAGTACTTC.

This chain links TRBV5-1 with TRBJ2-2; D possibly corresponds to TRBD1 (6 bases). The CDR3 extends over 14 amino acids. Germline-derived CDR1 and CDR2 are SGHRS and YFSETQ. Between the trimmed V and J ends, which lost 4 bases and 4 bases, there was a span of 11 bases. CDR3 bases: TGCGCCAGCAGCGCAGGACAGTCCACCGGGGAGCTGTTTTTT. This encodes CASSAGQSTGELFF.

The chain links TRBV7-2 to TRBJ2-1; TRBD2 might be the D (7 bases). CDR1 is SGHTA, CDR2 FQGNSA, per germline. The CDR3 is 15 residues long. Trimming took 5 bases from V and 7 from J, leaving 18 bases between them. This CDR3 reads CASSGVGGGRNEQFF. The DNA for the CDR3 is TGTGCCAGCAGCGGGGTAGGGGGGGGGCGTAATGAGCAGTTCTTC.

The chain employs TRBV28 and TRBJ2-1; 7 nucleotides line up with TRBD1. The CDR3 loop spans 15 amino acids. CDR1 is MDHEN and CDR2 is SYDVKM in the germline V gene. J lost 4 bases, V lost 3 bases, and 6 bases had no gene match. Here the CDR3 reads CASSFGRGFYNEQFF. The CDR3 nucleotides read TGTGCCAGCAGTTTTGGCAGGGGGTTTTACAATGAGCAGTTCTTC.

V and J are TRBV7-3 and TRBJ2-2, with TRBD2 as a possible D gene (5 bases). The CDR3 contains 14 residues. Germline V gene lookup returns CDR1 SGHTA and CDR2 FQGTGA. V gave up 5 bases and J gave up 4 bases, with 11 bases separating them. The chain's CDR3 is CASSPSGITGELFF. In nucleotides, the CDR3 is TGTGCCAGCAGCCCGAGCGGAATCACCGGGGAGCTGTTTTTT.

The V gene is TRBV24-1, the J gene TRBJ2-2; 10 bases match TRBD1. This CDR3 region has 15 residues. V dropped 4 bases and J dropped 6; count of bases not matched to a gene: 4. Germline CDR1 KGHDR, CDR2 SFDVKD. The chain's CDR3 is CATSEAGTGAGELFF. The CDR3, as DNA: TGTGCCACCAGTGAGGCCGGGACAGGGGCCGGGGAGCTGTTTTTT.

V usage is TRBV6-5 and J usage is TRBJ2-2, with D possibly being TRBD2 (6 bases). With 0 bases removed from V and 1 base from J, the gap between germline ends came to 6 bases. The CDR3 covers 15 residues. Germline loops: CDR1 MNHEY, CDR2 SVGAGI. The chain's CDR3 is CASSYSGGNTGELFF. CDR3 coding DNA: TGTGCCAGCAGTTACTCGGGGGGGAACACCGGGGAGCTGTTTTTT.

This clone appeared a few times. The genes are TRBV5-1 and TRBJ2-1; D is possibly TRBD1 or TRBD2 (8 bases each). The CDR3 contains 18 residues. CDR1 and CDR2 (germline): SGHRS, YFSETQ. Trimming pared 3 bases from V and 0 bases from J, leaving 19 bases between. Written as DNA, the CDR3 is TGCGCCAGCAGCTCCCAGGGGGCGCGGGGGGCCTCCTACAATGAGCAGTTCTTC. It yields the protein CASSSQGARGASYNEQFF.

This rearrangement joins TRBV18 to TRBJ2-5, with D unresolved. Trimming stripped 3 bases from V and 0 bases from J, with 14 bases between. The length of the CDR3 is 16 residues. Germline V lookup: CDR1 KGHSH, CDR2 LQKENI. Here the CDR3 reads CASSPYVSVYQETQYF. The CDR3 nucleotides read TGTGCCAGCTCACCGTATGTTTCGGTGTACCAAGAGACCCAGTACTTC.

There are a few counts of this clone. The CDR3 reads CASSQDFSGLNYGYTF. As DNA, the CDR3 is TGTGCCAGCAGCCAAGATTTCAGCGGCCTTAACTATGGCTACACCTTC. The chain is built from TRBV3-1 (or the pseudogene TRBV3-2) and TRBJ1-2; D is ambiguous. V was cut by 0 bases and J by 1 base, with 12 bases left in between. This CDR3 has 16 amino acids. The germline V gene encodes CDR1 LGHDT and CDR2 YNNKEL (reference sequence).

V usage is TRBV28 and J usage is TRBJ2-7; D uncertain. V was clipped by 3 bases and J by 7 bases, with 13 bases between them. Germline lookup yields CDR1 MDHEN and CDR2 SYDVKM. This CDR3 region has 13 residues. The CDR3 nucleotides are TGTGCCAGCAGTTTTTCGGTCACACGGGAGCAGTACGTC. Translated, it gives CASSFSVTREQYV.

The chain links TRBV9 to TRBJ2-1; 7 positions match TRBD1. This CDR3 comprises 13 residues. The V gene end was trimmed by 5 bases and the J gene end by 5 bases; junction bases not matched to a gene: 4. CDR1 SGDLS and CDR2 YYNGEE come from the germline V gene. CDR3 region: CASRKTGDNEQFF. For the CDR3, the DNA is TGTGCCAGCAGGAAAACAGGGGACAATGAGCAGTTCTTC.

There are a few counts of this clone. The CDR3 region is CASSLGSVSDTEAFF. The CDR3 nucleotides are TGTGCCAGCAGCTTGGGTTCGGTCTCGGACACTGAAGCTTTCTTT. The J gene is TRBJ1-1, the V gene TRBV5-8; no definite D call. Deletions cut 0 bases from V and 3 bases from J, with 12 bases between. The CDR3 sequence is 15 residues long. Looked up from germline, CDR1 is SGHTS and CDR2 is YDEGEE.

The genes are TRBV7-9 and TRBJ1-5; D is unclear. Germline assignment: CDR1 SEHNR and CDR2 FQNEAQ (reference sequence). V shed 4 bases and J shed 3 bases, with 7 bases lying between them. This CDR3 has 13 residues. CDR3 nucleotide sequence: TGTGCCAGCAGCTCCAGTCCCAATCAGCCCCAGCATTTT. This translates into CASSSSPNQPQHF.